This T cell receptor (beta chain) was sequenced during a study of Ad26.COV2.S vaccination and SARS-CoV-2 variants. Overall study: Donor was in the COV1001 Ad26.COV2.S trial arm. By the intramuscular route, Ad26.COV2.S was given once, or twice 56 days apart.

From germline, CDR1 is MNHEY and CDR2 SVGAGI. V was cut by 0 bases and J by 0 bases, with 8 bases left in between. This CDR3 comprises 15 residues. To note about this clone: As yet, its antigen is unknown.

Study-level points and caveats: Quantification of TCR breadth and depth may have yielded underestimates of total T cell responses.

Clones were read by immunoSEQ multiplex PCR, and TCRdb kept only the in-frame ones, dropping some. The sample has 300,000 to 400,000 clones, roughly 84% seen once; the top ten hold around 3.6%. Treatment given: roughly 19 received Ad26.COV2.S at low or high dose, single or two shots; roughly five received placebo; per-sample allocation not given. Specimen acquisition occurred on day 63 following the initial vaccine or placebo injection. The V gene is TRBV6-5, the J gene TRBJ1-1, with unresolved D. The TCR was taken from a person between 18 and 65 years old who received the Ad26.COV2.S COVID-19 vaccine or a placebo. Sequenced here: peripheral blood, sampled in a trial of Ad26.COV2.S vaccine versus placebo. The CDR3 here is CASSYSTGLNTEAFF. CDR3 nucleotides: TGTGCCAGCAGTTACTCGACCGGGCTGAACACTGAAGCTTTCTTT.